This T cell receptor beta chain was sequenced in a study of early T cells in non-severe SARS-CoV-2 infection. This CDR3 region has 14 residues. Germline V gives CDR1 SQVTM, CDR2 ANQGSEA. V gave up 6 bases and J gave up 5 bases, with 16 bases separating them. TCRdb passed the 5' RACE reads through MiXCR, listing each CDR3 protein once. This sample has roughly 28,000 distinct CDR3 sequences, with over 5% found just once. The sample taken for sequencing was whole blood. The sequence derives from an adult who was a healthcare worker with PCR-confirmed SARS-CoV-2 infection or an uninfected control (not recorded which). This chain connects TRBV29-1 to TRBJ2-2, with D possibly TRBD2 on 6 matching bases. CDR3 sequence reads: CSVSAAGRTGELFF. The CDR3 DNA reads as TGCAGCGTCTCAGCGGCGGGACGGACCGGGGAGCTGTTTTTT.